This entry is about one T cell receptor beta chain. What it binds is unknown. This sample was taken from a study of cytomegalovirus exposure and HLA in healthy donors. Broader study findings: According to a subsequent analysis, TCR clusters identified in the first cohort showed a tendency to co-occur across the roughly 120 validation repertoires.

Assay used: immunoSEQ multiplex PCR; TCRdb lists only in-frame clones, some missing. The table records over 150,000 clones, less than 90% of them present only once. CDR3 length equals 15 residues. V shed 4 bases and J shed 1 base, with 13 bases lying between them. Germline V gene lookup returns CDR1 LGHNA and CDR2 YSLEER. This chain connects TRBV4-3 to TRBJ1-2; weak D call: TRBD1 (5 bases). The TCR sequence derives from a woman aged 18-30 years in good health and CMV-seronegative. Sample: PBMCs. This CDR3 reads CASSPGHLFNYGYTF. In nucleotides, the CDR3 is TGCGCCAGCAGCCCAGGACACCTTTTTAACTATGGCTACACCTTC.